This TCR beta chain was identified in a study of blood T cell repertoires in COVID-19. Background on the study: Collection of acute and convalescent COVID-19 samples took place in the United States, Italy and Spain. Nucleic acid was either cDNA or gDNA, and it came from T cells, B-cell-depleted T cells, or PBMCs.

This clone was picked up a small number of times. The CDR3 has 15 amino acids. V shed 1 base and J shed 4 bases, with 11 bases lying between them. Germline V gene sequence: CDR1 KGHSH, CDR2 LQKENI. Some clones are missing from TCRdb's copy, which holds only in-frame ones; the method was immunoSEQ multiplex PCR. The table includes some 190,000 clones, more than 75% detected once. The TCR sequence derives from a man aged 40-55 years with acute COVID-19. Material for sequencing was PBMCs or T cells enriched from blood (not recorded which). The rearrangement links TRBV18 to TRBJ1-5; unclear D gene. CDR3 DNA: TGTGCCAGCTCACCACTTTCGGCGGCGAATCAGCCCCAGCATTTT. Translating gives CASSPLSAANQPQHF. Based on the CDR3 plus reference TRBV18 and TRBJ1-5, the full variable domain is NAGVMQNPRHLVRRRGQEARLRCSPMKGHSHVYWYRQLPEEGLKFMVYLQKENIIDESGMPKERFSAEFPKEGPSILRIQQVVRGDSAAYFCASSPLSAANQPQHFGDGTRLSIL.